This record concerns one TCR beta chain sequence. No cognate antigen has been identified for it. One base away there is no much larger clone; base qualities are not given. The library relied on 5' RACE. This sample was sequenced with an Illumina MiSeq. Starting from the raw public reads, TCRdb applied fastp trimming at Q25, assembled clones with MiXCR and retained in-frame beta chains. Each CDR3 protein gets just one entry, which takes the most common genes and DNA from the rows behind it. The sample table holds just over 30,000 distinct CDR3 sequences, of which about 8.6% were seen once. Clones ranked in the top ten supply roughly 2.7% of the sample. This entry belongs to a study of chronic HIV infection and antiretroviral therapy (dated by TCRdb to between 2014 and 2017). The CDR3 holds 13 amino acids from the cysteine to the phenylalanine. The read is trimmed to its CDR3 DNA, 39 bases read in frame from base 1. The germline V gene gives CDR1 as LGHNA and CDR2 as YNFKEQ. Here V drops 1 base and J drops 9 bases, and the junction holds 4 bases not matched to any gene.

The sequence joins TRBV4-2 to TRBJ1-2; 8 nucleotides in the junction match TRBD1. The sequence was collected from an adult who had HIV and had not received antiretroviral therapy, or was an uninfected healthy control (not recorded which). Material for sequencing was peripheral blood. The DNA sequence follows: TGTGCCAGCAGCCAAGGTCGGACAGGGAGCTACACCTTC. This encodes CASSQGRTGSYTF.